This T cell receptor beta chain was sequenced for a study of CD8+ T cells in alopecia areata. Study results and limitations: Mice showed TCR sharing more clearly than patients did, possibly owing to HLA.

RNA, once extracted, was reverse transcribed into cDNA for use as the sequencing template. Profiled with immunoSEQ multiplex PCR; TCRdb holds only in-frame clones, not every one. The table lists 130,000 to 150,000 clones, more than 45% of them singletons. V was cut by 0 bases and J by 7 bases, with 13 bases left in between. CDR1 is SGHRS and CDR2 is YFSETQ in the germline V gene. The CDR3 has 15 residues. Comment on this clone: The antigen remains undetermined.

This chain uses TRBV5-1 with TRBJ2-2; weak D call: TRBD1 (6 bases). The specimen sequenced was CD4+ T cells sorted from blood. This clonotype originated in a human donor with alopecia areata. The CDR3 reads CASSLGQASNGELFF. The CDR3, as DNA: TGCGCCAGCAGCTTGGGACAGGCATCCAACGGGGAGCTGTTTTTT.